The 24 T cell receptor beta chains in this list originate from one sample, sequenced in a study of blood T cells in healthy people across ages. Then a second PCR, running roughly 7 to 11 cycles, was carried out with a sample-barcoded 5' primer and a J-beta primer mix. TCRdb re-called the 5' RACE reads with MiXCR, one entry per CDR3 protein. The data show some 920,000 distinct CDR3 sequences, about 51% seen once. The sample comprised blood. The receptors originated from a woman aged 55-70 years in good health.

This chain joins TRBV7-2 and TRBJ2-7; 14 nucleotides align to TRBD2. The DNA end lines up better with TRBJ2-5; the J call may be wrong. This CDR3 has 16 residues. Germline CDR1 SGHTA, CDR2 FQGNSA. CDR3 loop: CASSPPGLAGAETQYF. CDR3 in DNA: TGTGCCAGCAGCCCTCCGGGACTAGCGGGAGCGGAGACCCAGTACTTC.

In regard to this clonotype: The junction shows a germline mismatch at one end, possibly a read error. The rearrangement joins TRBV27 to TRBJ2-1; TRBD2 aligns across 7 bases. The length of the CDR3 is 15 residues. The V gene's germline CDR1 is MNHEY and CDR2 SMNVEV (reference sequence). The CDR3 loop is CASSPTGTTNNEQFF. The CDR3 DNA reads TGTGCCAGCAGCCCCACCGGGACTACCAACAACGAGCAGTTCTTC.

The V and J genes are TRBV27 and TRBJ2-3, with 8 bases aligning to TRBD1. Germline CDR1 MNHEY, CDR2 SMNVEV (reference sequence). The CDR3 extends over 16 amino acids. The V gene end was trimmed by 3 bases and the J gene end by 6 bases; junction bases not matched to a gene: 11. CDR3 residues: CASSLYDRGRPDTQYF. The CDR3 coding sequence is TGTGCCAGCAGTTTGTACGACAGGGGACGGCCGGATACGCAGTATTTT.

The V gene is TRBV5-1, the J gene TRBJ2-5; D possibly matches TRBD1 or TRBD2 (5 bases each). V was clipped by 2 bases and J by 4 bases, with 12 bases between them. The V gene's germline CDR1 is SGHRS and CDR2 YFSETQ. The CDR3 loop spans 14 amino acids. CDR3 protein: CASSLTAGRETQYF. In nucleotides, the CDR3 is TGCGCCAGCAGCTTAACCGCAGGGAGAGAGACCCAGTACTTC.

The chain has TRBV6-5 and TRBJ2-6, with TRBD2 matching 7 bases. The CDR3 runs to 15 residues. The V gene end was trimmed by 7 bases and the J gene end by 4 bases; junction bases not matched to a gene: 7. Germline V gives CDR1 MNHEY, CDR2 SVGAGI. CDR3 in amino acids: CASKTGGPGANVLTF. The CDR3 DNA reads as TGTGCCAGCAAAACGGGAGGACCAGGGGCCAACGTCCTGACTTTC.

This clonotype was observed a few times. The V gene is TRBV29-1, the J gene TRBJ1-2; D is unclear. Germline values: CDR1 SQVTM, CDR2 ANQGSEA. This CDR3 region has 13 residues. V was shortened by 5 bases and J by 7 bases, with 17 bases between the two germline ends. The CDR3 coding sequence is TGCAGCGTTTGGGAGGGAACCCGAGGTGGCTACACCTTC. Translated: CSVWEGTRGGYTF. The complete variable domain, with remaining parts taken from reference TRBV29-1 and TRBJ1-2, reads SAVISQKPSRDICQRGTSLTIQCQVDSQVTMMFWYRQQPGQSLTLIATANQGSEATYESGFVIDKFPISRPNLTFSTLTVSNMSPEDSSIYLCSVWEGTRGGYTFGSGTRLTVV.

This rearrangement joins TRBV27 to TRBJ2-7, with 7 nucleotides matching TRBD1. Per germline, CDR1 MNHEY and CDR2 SMNVEV (reference sequence). The CDR3 covers 14 residues. V gave up 2 bases and J gave up 2 bases; unmatched junction bases: 3. CDR3 sequence (DNA): TGTGCCAGCAGTTTAAGGGACAGCACCTACGAGCAGTACTTC. It encodes CASSLRDSTYEQYF.

This clonotype has a handful of counts. V usage is TRBV9 and J usage is TRBJ1-4, with D hard to call. The germline gives CDR1 SGDLS, CDR2 YYNGEE. V lost 0 bases, J lost 3 bases, and 12 bases lay in between. The CDR3 totals 16 residues. For the CDR3, the DNA is TGTGCCAGCAGCGTAGGTTCGCTACAAGCTAATGAAAAACTGTTTTTT. It codes for CASSVGSLQANEKLFF.

The chain uses TRBV29-1 and TRBJ2-3; weak D call: TRBD1 (5 bases). The V and J ends lost 2 bases and 3 bases respectively, with 18 bases between them. Germline CDR1 is SQVTM and CDR2 is ANQGSEA. This CDR3 is built from 16 residues. The CDR3 bases are TGCAGCGTTGAAAGGCCCCCTTTGGGGCCAACAGATACGCAGTATTTT. It encodes CSVERPPLGPTDTQYF.

This clonotype was seen only a few times. J is TRBJ1-4 and V is TRBV7-2, with TRBD1 as a possible D gene (5 bases). In germline, CDR1 is SGHTA, CDR2 FQGNSA. This CDR3 is 15 amino acids long. The ends were cut back, 1 base at V and 7 bases at J, with 13 bases in the middle. This CDR3 reads CASSLEGKYGEKLFF. CDR3 coding DNA: TGTGCCAGCAGCTTAGAGGGGAAATACGGTGAAAAACTGTTTTTT.

This clonotype was seen a few times. This rearrangement joins TRBV4-3 to TRBJ2-3, with D possibly matching TRBD2 (6 bases). In germline, CDR1 is LGHNA, CDR2 YSLEER. The CDR3 sequence is 20 residues long. V lost 1 base and J 2 bases, leaving 25 bases between the germline ends. The CDR3 DNA sequence: TGCGCCAGCAGCCAAGCTACGCCAGTAGCGGCAATGACTTACACAGATACGCAGTATTTT. Residues: CASSQATPVAAMTYTDTQYF.

This CDR3 is CATSDSDKALYNEQFF. In DNA form, the CDR3 reads TGTGCCACCAGTGATTCAGACAAAGCCCTCTACAATGAGCAGTTCTTC. This chain links TRBV24-1 with TRBJ2-1; D gene ambiguous. Per the germline V gene, CDR1 is KGHDR and CDR2 is SFDVKD. V lost 2 bases, J lost 3 bases, and 13 bases lay in between. CDR3 length: 16 amino acids.

V and J are TRBV20-1 and TRBJ2-1, with no clear D. The J call is in doubt because the DNA end fits TRBJ2-7 better. This CDR3 spans 15 amino acids. Germline loops: CDR1 DFQATT, CDR2 SNEGSKA (reference sequence). The CDR3 DNA reads as TGCAGTGCTAGAATCCGGACCAACCTACGAGGCGTGCAGTACTTC. It encodes CSARIRTNLRGVQYF.

As regards this clonotype: One end of the junction is discordant with germline, which a read error may explain. The V and J genes are TRBV29-1 and TRBJ2-1; 7 bases match TRBD1. In germline, CDR1 is SQVTM, CDR2 ANQGSEA. The CDR3 has 14 amino acids. The CDR3 DNA reads as TGCAGCGCTGAAGTAGGGACAGCTGAAAATCCCCAGTTCTTC. Amino acids: CSAEVGTAENPQFF.

This clonotype showed up just a few times. The rearrangement joins TRBV6-2 or TRBV6-3 to TRBJ2-7, with 7 positions matching TRBD2. Germline lookup yields CDR1 MNHEY and CDR2 SVGEGT. Germline trimming cut 2 bases from V and 5 bases from J; bases unmatched to any gene: 9. This CDR3 spans 15 amino acids. The CDR3 sequence: CASSYSGGRVHEQYF. CDR3 in DNA: TGTGCCAGCAGTTACAGTGGCGGGAGAGTCCACGAGCAGTACTTC.

This clonotype was counted only a few times. The chain links TRBV15 to TRBJ2-1; D is uncertain. The ends were cut back, 3 bases at V and 1 base at J, with 7 bases in the middle. The CDR3 totals 14 residues. CDR1 is LNHNV and CDR2 is YYDKDF in the germline V gene (reference sequence). In DNA form, the CDR3 reads TGTGCCACCAGCAGGGCAGGTTCCTACAATGAGCAGTTCTTC. Its translation is CATSRAGSYNEQFF.

The chain uses TRBV24-1 and TRBJ2-3, with D uncertain. The CDR3 has 17 amino acids. Germline V lookup: CDR1 KGHDR, CDR2 SFDVKD. The V end was cut by 0 bases, the J end by 0 bases, with 12 bases between. In nucleotides, the CDR3 is TGTGCCACCAGTGATTTGTCCAAGGGTACTAGCACAGATACGCAGTATTTT. This gives the protein CATSDLSKGTSTDTQYF.

This clonotype was counted a single time. The rearrangement joins TRBV28 to TRBJ1-5; 10 nucleotides match TRBD1. The CDR3 covers 14 residues. Per the germline V gene, CDR1 is MDHEN and CDR2 is SYDVKM. Losses at the gene ends were 6 bases for V and 9 bases for J; bases not matched to a gene: 8. The CDR3 spells CASSGRQGAAPQHF. CDR3 in DNA: TGTGCCAGCAGCGGAAGACAGGGGGCCGCGCCCCAGCATTTT.

There are many counts of this clonotype. The gene calls are TRBV2 and TRBJ2-7; tentative D call: TRBD1 (5 bases). CDR3 length equals 15 residues. Trimming shortened V by 9 bases and J by 2 bases, and 20 bases separated the two germline ends. Germline CDR1 is SNHLY and CDR2 is FYNNEI. The CDR3 spells CASQGQATSTYEQYF. CDR3 nucleotide sequence: TGTGCCAGTCAGGGCCAGGCTACATCGACCTACGAGCAGTACTTC.

The chain couples TRBV6-2 or TRBV6-3 to TRBJ1-5; a weak D match, TRBD1 (5 bases). Germline V gives CDR1 MNHEY, CDR2 SVGEGT. This CDR3 is 12 amino acids long. Between the trimmed V and J ends, which lost 2 bases and 9 bases, there was a span of 8 bases. In nucleotides, the CDR3 is TGTGCCAGCAGTTACCTCGGGGCGCCCCAGCATTTT. It yields the protein CASSYLGAPQHF.

The chain couples TRBV19 to TRBJ2-5, with TRBD1 as a possible D gene (6 bases). CDR3 length equals 17 residues. Germline V gives CDR1 LNHDA, CDR2 SQIVND (reference sequence). Trimming stripped 6 bases from V and 1 base from J, with 21 bases between. CDR3 loop: CASSSFGGDAVQETQYF. The CDR3, as DNA: TGTGCCAGTAGCAGCTTTGGGGGCGATGCCGTCCAAGAGACCCAGTACTTC.

This clonotype was recorded a few times. The genes are TRBV5-5 and TRBJ2-7, with TRBD2 as a possible D gene (5 bases). The V gene's germline CDR1 is SGHKS and CDR2 YYEKEE (reference sequence). The CDR3 extends over 14 amino acids. The V end lost 2 bases, the J end lost 4 bases, and 13 bases lay between the germline ends. CDR3 sequence reads: CASSLVRGKYEQYF. DNA of the CDR3: TGTGCCAGCAGCTTAGTCCGGGGAAAGTACGAGCAGTACTTC.

The chain joins TRBV7-6 to TRBJ2-3, with 9 bases that match TRBD2. V shed 1 base and J 2 bases; nucleotides not matched to a gene: 7. The CDR3 contains 17 residues. CDR1 and CDR2 from the germline V gene are SGHVS and FNYEAQ. This chain's CDR3 is CASSLDPSGRSTDTQYF. CDR3 DNA sequence: TGTGCCAGCAGCTTAGATCCGAGCGGGAGGTCCACAGATACGCAGTATTTT.

This clonotype was counted a few times. The V call is TRBV12-3 or TRBV12-4, the J call TRBJ2-1, with D unresolved. The germline V and J ends were trimmed by 8 bases and 10 bases, with 21 bases remaining between them. This CDR3 has 14 amino acids. Here the CDR3 DNA reads TGTGCCAGCTGCTTACCGGGTCCGCCTGGGGAGCAGTTCTTC. This codes for CASCLPGPPGEQFF.